This TCR beta chain was retrieved from a study of T-cell memory formation after mild COVID-19 (dated by TCRdb to the early 2020s). Regarding the study in general: TCR sequence clusters from the two donors were found to be largely donor specific. In two donors, T-cell clones that expanded and contracted after mild COVID-19 were tracked by sequencing TCRalpha and TCRbeta repertoires over time. The cohort comprised two young, previously healthy adult volunteers, one female and one male. Findings and caveats that apply to the study as a whole: The study covered only a couple of mild cases, and larger cohorts including severe cases with pre-infection samples were considered necessary. SARS-CoV-2 specificity of the second-wave clones peaking on day 37 was not confirmed. Contracting CD4+ clones were located mainly in the CM and EM memory subsets, whereas CD8+ clones were found to be enriched in EMRA. Clones that contracted from day 15 to 85 showed balanced CD4/CD8 phenotypes, whereas a second wave of clones that expanded from day 15 to 37 leaned towards CD4+. Some responding clones were detected in pre-infection memory, which suggested that pre-existing cross-reactive memory T cells had joined the SARS-CoV-2 response.

Sequencing instrument: Illumina NovaSeq 6000. Using 5'RACE with constant-segment primers, TCRalpha and TCRbeta cDNA libraries were constructed, with sample barcodes and unique molecular identifiers added in the process. Trizol reagent was used to extract RNA from every sample. Library amplification was performed in two PCR steps, and a second sample barcode and Illumina TruSeq adapters were introduced in the second step. The libraries were sequenced on an Illumina NovaSeq using 2 x 150 bp paired-end reads. As for the authors' bioinformatics: The reads were demultiplexed and collapsed into UMI-guided consensus sequences using migec v1.2.7. Using mixcr v2.1.11, the UMI consensuses were aligned to TRA and TRB V and J templates and assembled into clonotypes. A clonotype was counted as expanded or contracted only if both edgeR and NoisET called the change significant, with noise models trained on biological replicates. For edgeR calls, the thresholds were a false discovery rate-adjusted p below 0.01 and a log2 fold-change of 1. PCA with hierarchical clustering of max-normalized trajectories of the 1000 most abundant clonotypes was used as exploratory dynamics analysis. Separately sequenced CD4+ and CD8+ repertoires were used to assign the CD4 or CD8 phenotype of responding clones. The public reads were reanalyzed by TCRdb: fastp trimming at Q25, MiXCR alignment, in-frame beta chains only. Each CDR3 protein gets just one entry, which takes the most common genes and DNA from the rows behind it. The V and J calls reflect TCRdb's pipeline rather than the authors' work. Recorded for this sample are roughly 580,000 distinct CDR3 sequences; under 20% of them occurred a single time. Clones ranked in the top ten supply about 12% of the sample.

A word on this clonotype: Its binding antigen is unknown. No qualities accompany the bases; no much larger clone lies one base away.

V is trimmed back by 1 base and J by 7 bases, and the junction contains 11 bases that no gene match accounts for. The CDR3 spans 16 residues, from the cysteine through the phenylalanine. Here the CDR3 DNA is all that survives: 48 bases in frame from base 1. According to the germline V gene, CDR1 reads SGDLS and CDR2 reads YYNGEE. PBMCs were isolated by Ficoll-Paque density gradient centrifugation. The sequenced material came from PBMCs or a T cell subset sorted from them (not recorded which). Rearrangement joined TRBV9 to TRBJ2-1, with 7 bases in between that match TRBD2. The receptor comes from an adult woman who had mild COVID-19 (a few samples of this study predate the infection). The sample titles of this study are shuffled in the database, so cell type and time point are left out; the donor was told from shared clones. The sequenced DNA: TGTGCCAGCAGCGTACGTGTGACTAGCTCGGGGAATGAGCAGTTCTTC. This encodes CASSVRVTSSGNEQFF. With the rest looked up from the reference TRBV9 and TRBJ2-1 genes rather than sequenced, the full variable domain is DSGVTQTPKHLITATGQRVTLRCSPRSGDLSVYWYQQSLDQGLQFLIQYYNGEERAKGNILERFSAQQFPDLHSELNLSSLELGDSALYFCASSVRVTSSGNEQFFGPGTRLTVL.